This T cell receptor (beta chain) originates from a study of immune characterization of retroperitoneal liposarcoma (dated by TCRdb to the late 2010s). CDR1 and CDR2 were assigned from the germline V gene as MNHEY and SVGAGI. For this chain, trimming is 4 bases at the V end and 8 bases at the J end, and the number of junction bases without a gene match is 6. There are 14 amino acids in the CDR3, from cysteine to phenylalanine inclusive. The CDR3 DNA has 42 bases and is translated from base 1. The library was obtained by PCR. TCRdb names NextSeq 500 as the instrument used. Starting from the raw public reads, TCRdb applied fastp trimming at Q25, assembled clones with MiXCR and retained in-frame beta chains. Here each entry gathers all rows of one CDR3 protein and keeps the most common genes and DNA. For this sample the table gives around 1,400 distinct CDR3 sequences, of which about 47% were detected only once. The ten largest clones take up 15% to 20% of the sample.

Details on this clonotype: Its specific antigen is unknown. Nothing much larger sits one base from this clone, and base qualities are not available.

The TCR originated in a female donor with retroperitoneal liposarcoma. The V and J genes are TRBV6-5 and TRBJ2-5; 11 junctional bases match TRBD2. Sample: tumor tissue. CDR3 reads: CASSFGTSGGTQYF. The DNA is TGTGCCAGCAGTTTCGGGACTAGCGGCGGCACCCAGTACTTC.